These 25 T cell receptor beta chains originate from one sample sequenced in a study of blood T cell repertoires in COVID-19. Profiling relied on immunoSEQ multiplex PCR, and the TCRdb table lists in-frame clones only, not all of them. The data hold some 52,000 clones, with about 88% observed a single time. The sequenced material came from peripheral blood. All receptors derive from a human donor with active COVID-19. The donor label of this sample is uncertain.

DNA of the CDR3: TGTGCCAGCAGTTTTCGGGGTTATCAGCCCCAGCATTTT. Translated: CASSFRGYQPQHF. The chain carries TRBV12-3 or TRBV12-4 and TRBJ1-5; D gene uncertain. The CDR3 loop spans 13 amino acids. V gave up 3 bases and J gave up 5 bases, with 8 bases separating them.

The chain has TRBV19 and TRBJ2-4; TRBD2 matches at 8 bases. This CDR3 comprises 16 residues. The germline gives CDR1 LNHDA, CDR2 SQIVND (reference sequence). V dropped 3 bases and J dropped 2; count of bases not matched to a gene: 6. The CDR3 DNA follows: TGTGCCAGTAGTATTTTAGCTAGCGGGCCCAAAAACATTCAGTACTTC. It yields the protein CASSILASGPKNIQYF.

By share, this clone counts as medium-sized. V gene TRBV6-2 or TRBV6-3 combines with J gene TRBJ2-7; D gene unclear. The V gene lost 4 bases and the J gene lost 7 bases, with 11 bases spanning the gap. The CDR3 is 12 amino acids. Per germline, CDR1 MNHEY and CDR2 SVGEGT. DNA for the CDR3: TGTGCCAGCAGTTCCTCCAGGTGGGAGCAGTACTTC. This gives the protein CASSSSRWEQYF.

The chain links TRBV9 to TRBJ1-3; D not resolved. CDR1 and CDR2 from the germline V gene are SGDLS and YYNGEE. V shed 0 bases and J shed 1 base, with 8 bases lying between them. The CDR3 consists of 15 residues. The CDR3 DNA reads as TGTGCCAGCAGCGTAGCCGGGAAGTCTGGAAACACCATATATTTT. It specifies CASSVAGKSGNTIYF. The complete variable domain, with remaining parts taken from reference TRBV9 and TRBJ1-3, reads DSGVTQTPKHLITATGQRVTLRCSPRSGDLSVYWYQQSLDQGLQFLIQYYNGEERAKGNILERFSAQQFPDLHSELNLSSLELGDSALYFCASSVAGKSGNTIYFGEGSWLTVV.

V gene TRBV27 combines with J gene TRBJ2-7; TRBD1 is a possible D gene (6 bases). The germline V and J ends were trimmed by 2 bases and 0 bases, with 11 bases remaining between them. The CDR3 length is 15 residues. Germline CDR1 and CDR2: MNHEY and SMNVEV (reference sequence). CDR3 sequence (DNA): TGTGCCAGCAGTTTAAGGGGGAAAAGCTCCTACGAGCAGTACTTC. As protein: CASSLRGKSSYEQYF.

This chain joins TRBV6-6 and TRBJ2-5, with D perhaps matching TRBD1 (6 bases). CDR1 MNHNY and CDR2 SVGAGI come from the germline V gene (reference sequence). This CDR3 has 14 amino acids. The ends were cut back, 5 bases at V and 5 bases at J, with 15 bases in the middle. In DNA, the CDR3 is TGTGCCAGCAGTAAAGGGGGTAGCTTGGAGACCCAGTACTTC. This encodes CASSKGGSLETQYF.

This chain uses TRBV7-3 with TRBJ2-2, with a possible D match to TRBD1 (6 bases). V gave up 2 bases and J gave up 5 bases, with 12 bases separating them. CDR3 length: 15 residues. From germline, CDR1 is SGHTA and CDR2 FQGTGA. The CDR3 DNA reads TGTGCCAGCAGCTTAGATGGACAGTCTACCGGGGAGCTGTTTTTT. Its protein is CASSLDGQSTGELFF.

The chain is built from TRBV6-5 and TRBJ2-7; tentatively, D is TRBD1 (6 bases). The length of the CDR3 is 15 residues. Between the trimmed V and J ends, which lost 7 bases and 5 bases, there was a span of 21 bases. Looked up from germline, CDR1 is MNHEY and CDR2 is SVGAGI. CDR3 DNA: TGTGCCAGCACCAGCAGGGGTCGTTCAAGTGACGAGCAGTACTTC. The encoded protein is CASTSRGRSSDEQYF.

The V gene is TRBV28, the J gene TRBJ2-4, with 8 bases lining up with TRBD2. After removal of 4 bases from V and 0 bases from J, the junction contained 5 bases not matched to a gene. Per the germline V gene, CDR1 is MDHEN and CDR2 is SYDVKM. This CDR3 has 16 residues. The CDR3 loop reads CASSSGGGEAKNIQYF. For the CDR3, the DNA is TGTGCCAGCAGTTCCGGGGGGGGCGAAGCCAAAAACATTCAGTACTTC.

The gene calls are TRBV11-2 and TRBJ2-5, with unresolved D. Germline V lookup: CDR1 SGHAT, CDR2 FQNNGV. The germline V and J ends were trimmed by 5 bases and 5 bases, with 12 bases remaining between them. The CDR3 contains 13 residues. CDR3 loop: CASSLELSETQYF. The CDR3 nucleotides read TGTGCCAGCAGCCTTGAGCTATCGGAGACCCAGTACTTC.

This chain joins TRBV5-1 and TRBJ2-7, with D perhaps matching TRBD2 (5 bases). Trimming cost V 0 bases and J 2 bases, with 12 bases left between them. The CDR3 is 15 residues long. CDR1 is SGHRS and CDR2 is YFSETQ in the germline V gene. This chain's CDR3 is CASSLGLALTYEQYF. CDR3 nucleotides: TGCGCCAGCAGCTTGGGATTAGCGTTGACCTACGAGCAGTACTTC.

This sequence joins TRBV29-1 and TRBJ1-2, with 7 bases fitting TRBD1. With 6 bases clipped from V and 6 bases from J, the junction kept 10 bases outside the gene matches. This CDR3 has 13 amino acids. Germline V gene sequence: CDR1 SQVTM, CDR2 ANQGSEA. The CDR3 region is CSVRTGVGDGYTF. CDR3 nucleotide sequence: TGCAGCGTCCGAACAGGGGTGGGCGATGGCTACACCTTC. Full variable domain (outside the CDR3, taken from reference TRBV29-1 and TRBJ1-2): SAVISQKPSRDICQRGTSLTIQCQVDSQVTMMFWYRQQPGQSLTLIATANQGSEATYESGFVIDKFPISRPNLTFSTLTVSNMSPEDSSIYLCSVRTGVGDGYTFGSGTRLTVV.

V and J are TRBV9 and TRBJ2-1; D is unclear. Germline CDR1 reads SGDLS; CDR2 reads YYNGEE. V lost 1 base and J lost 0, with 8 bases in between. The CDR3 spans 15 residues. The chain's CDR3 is CASSVRGFSYNEQFF. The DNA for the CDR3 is TGTGCCAGCAGCGTACGAGGATTCTCCTACAATGAGCAGTTCTTC.

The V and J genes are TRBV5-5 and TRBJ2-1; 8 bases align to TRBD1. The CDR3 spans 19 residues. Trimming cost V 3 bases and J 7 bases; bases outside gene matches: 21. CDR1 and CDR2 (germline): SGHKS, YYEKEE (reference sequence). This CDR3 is CASSSSGTGLYGGENEQFF. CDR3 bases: TGTGCCAGCAGCTCTTCCGGGACAGGCTTATACGGAGGGGAGAATGAGCAGTTCTTC. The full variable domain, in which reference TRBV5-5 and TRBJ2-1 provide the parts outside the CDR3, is DAGVTQSPTHLIKTRGQQVTLRCSPISGHKSVSWYQQVLGQGPQFIFQYYEKEERGRGNFPDRFSARQFPNYSSELNVNALLLGDSALYLCASSSSGTGLYGGENEQFFGPGTRLTVL.

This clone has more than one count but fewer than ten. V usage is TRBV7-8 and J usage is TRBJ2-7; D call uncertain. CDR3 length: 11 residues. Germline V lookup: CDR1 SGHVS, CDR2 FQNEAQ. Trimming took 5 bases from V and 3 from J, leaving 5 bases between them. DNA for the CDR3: TGTGCCAGCAGCCCACTCTACGAGCAGTACTTC. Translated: CASSPLYEQYF.

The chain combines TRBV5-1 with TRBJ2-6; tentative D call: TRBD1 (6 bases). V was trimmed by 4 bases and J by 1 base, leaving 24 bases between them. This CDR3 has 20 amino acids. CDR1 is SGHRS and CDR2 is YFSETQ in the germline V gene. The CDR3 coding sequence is TGCGCCAGCAGCACCGGTACAGGGCTACCCATTGAGTCTGGGGCCAACGTCCTGACTTTC. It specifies CASSTGTGLPIESGANVLTF.

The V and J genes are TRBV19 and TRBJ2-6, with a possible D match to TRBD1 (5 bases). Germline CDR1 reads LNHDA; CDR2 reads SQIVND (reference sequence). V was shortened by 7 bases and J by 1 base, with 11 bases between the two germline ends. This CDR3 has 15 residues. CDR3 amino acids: CASNTGSSGANVLTF. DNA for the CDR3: TGTGCCAGTAATACAGGATCTTCTGGGGCCAACGTCCTGACTTTC. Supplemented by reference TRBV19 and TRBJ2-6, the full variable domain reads DGGITQSPKYLFRKEGQNVTLSCEQNLNHDAMYWYRQDPGQGLRLIYYSQIVNDFQKGDIAEGYSVSREKKESFPLTVTSAQKNPTAFYLCASNTGSSGANVLTFGAGSRLTVL.

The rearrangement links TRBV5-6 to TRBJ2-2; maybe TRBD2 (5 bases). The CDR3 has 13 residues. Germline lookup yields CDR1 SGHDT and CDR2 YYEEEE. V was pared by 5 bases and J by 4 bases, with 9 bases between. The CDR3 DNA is TGTGCCAGCAGGAGTCGGGGCACCGGGGAGCTGTTTTTT. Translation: CASRSRGTGELFF. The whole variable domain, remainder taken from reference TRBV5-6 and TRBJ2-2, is DAGVTQSPTHLIKTRGQQVTLRCSPKSGHDTVSWYQQALGQGPQFIFQYYEEEERQRGNFPDRFSGHQFPNYSSELNVNALLLGDSALYLCASRSRGTGELFFGEGSRLTVL.

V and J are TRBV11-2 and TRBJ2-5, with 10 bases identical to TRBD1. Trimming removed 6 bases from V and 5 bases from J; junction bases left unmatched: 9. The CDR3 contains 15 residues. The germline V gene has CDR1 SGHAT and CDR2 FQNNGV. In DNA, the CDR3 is TGTGCCAGCAGAACAGGGACAGGGGCAGGGGAGACCCAGTACTTC. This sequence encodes CASRTGTGAGETQYF.

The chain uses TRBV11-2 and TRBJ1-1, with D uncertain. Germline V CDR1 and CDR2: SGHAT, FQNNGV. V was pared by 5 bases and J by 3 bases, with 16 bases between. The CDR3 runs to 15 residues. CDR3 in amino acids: CASSPISVGDTEAFF. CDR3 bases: TGTGCCAGCAGCCCGATTTCAGTGGGCGACACTGAAGCTTTCTTT.

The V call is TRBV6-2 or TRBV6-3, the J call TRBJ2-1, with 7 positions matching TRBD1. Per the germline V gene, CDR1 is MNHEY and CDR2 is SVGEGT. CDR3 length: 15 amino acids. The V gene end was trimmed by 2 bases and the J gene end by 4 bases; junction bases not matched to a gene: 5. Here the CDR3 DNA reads TGTGCCAGCAGTTACACGGGGACAGATTACAATGAGCAGTTCTTC. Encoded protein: CASSYTGTDYNEQFF.

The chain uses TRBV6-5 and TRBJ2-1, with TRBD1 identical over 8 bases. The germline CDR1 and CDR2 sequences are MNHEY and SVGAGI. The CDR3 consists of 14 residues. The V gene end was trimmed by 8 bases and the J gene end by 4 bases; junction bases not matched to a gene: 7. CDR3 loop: CASRLQGVYNEQFF. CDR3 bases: TGTGCCAGCCGGCTACAGGGGGTATACAATGAGCAGTTCTTC.

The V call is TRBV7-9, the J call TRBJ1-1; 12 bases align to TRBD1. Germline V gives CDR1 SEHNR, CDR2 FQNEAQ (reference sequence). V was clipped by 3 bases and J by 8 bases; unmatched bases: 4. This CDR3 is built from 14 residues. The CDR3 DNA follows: TGTGCCAGCAGCTTTCCGGGACAGGGGGCGGAAGCTTTCTTT. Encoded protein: CASSFPGQGAEAFF.

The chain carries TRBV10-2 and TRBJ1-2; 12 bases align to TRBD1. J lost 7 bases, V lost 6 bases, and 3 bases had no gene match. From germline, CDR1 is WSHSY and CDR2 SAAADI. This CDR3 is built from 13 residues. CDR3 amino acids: CASRGQGAGGYTF. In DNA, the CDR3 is TGCGCCAGCAGGGGACAGGGGGCCGGTGGCTACACCTTC.

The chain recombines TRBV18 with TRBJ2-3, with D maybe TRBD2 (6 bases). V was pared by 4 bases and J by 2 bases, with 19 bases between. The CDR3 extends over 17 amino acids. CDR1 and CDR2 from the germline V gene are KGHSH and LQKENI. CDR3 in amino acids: CASSQLASELDTDTQYF. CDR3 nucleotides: TGTGCCAGCTCACAACTAGCCTCGGAACTTGACACAGATACGCAGTATTTT.